The 32 T cell receptor beta chains given below trace back to one sample, sequenced in a study of T cells in Graves' hyperthyroidism and ophthalmopathy. RNA transcripts served as the template for amplifying TCR beta CDR3 regions. First-round RT-PCR targeting the TCR CDR3 was performed with the HTBI primer set. Using its own MiXCR run on the multiplex PCR reads, TCRdb lists one record per CDR3 protein. This table has approximately 400,000 distinct CDR3 sequences, 14% to 15% appearing once. The sequenced sample was blood. The receptors shown here come from a woman aged 30 to 39 with Graves' hyperthyroidism.

This clonotype was found many times. The chain recombines TRBV4-1 with TRBJ1-5; no clear D gene. Germline-derived CDR1 and CDR2 are MGHRA and YSYEKL. The CDR3 runs 16 residues. The V gene lost 1 base and the J gene lost 0 bases, with 10 bases spanning the gap. CDR3 sequence: CASSQANSISNQPQHF. CDR3 nucleotides: TGCGCCAGCAGCCAAGCGAACAGCATTAGCAATCAGCCCCAGCATTTT.

This clonotype was detected many times. The rearrangement joins TRBV7-2 to TRBJ2-3; D gene uncertain. The CDR3 consists of 14 residues. Trimming pared 4 bases from V and 0 bases from J, leaving 8 bases between. Germline V gene lookup returns CDR1 SGHTA and CDR2 FQGNSA. DNA of the CDR3: TGTGCCAGCAGCTCTGGCTATAGCACAGATACGCAGTATTTT. As protein: CASSSGYSTDTQYF.

The V gene is TRBV3-1, the J gene TRBJ2-7; TRBD1 agrees at 8 bases. Germline V gives CDR1 LGHDT, CDR2 YNNKEL (reference sequence). The J segment lost 6 bases and the V segment lost 6 bases, leaving 4 bases of the junction unmatched. The CDR3 contains 12 residues. The CDR3 DNA reads TGTGCCAGCAGGCCAGGGGGCGGCGAGCAGTACTTC. It encodes CASRPGGGEQYF.

This chain connects TRBV5-6 to TRBJ1-4; 10 bases agree with TRBD1. V lost 4 bases, J lost 8 bases, and 5 bases stayed unmatched. This CDR3 contains 14 residues. Germline values: CDR1 SGHDT, CDR2 YYEEEE. The CDR3 nucleotides are TGTGCCAGCAGCCGACAGGGGGCGCGAGAAAAACTGTTTTTT. It translates to CASSRQGAREKLFF.

This clonotype was recorded many times. V gene TRBV12-3 or TRBV12-4 combines with J gene TRBJ2-7; D not resolved. Trimming took 0 bases from V and 5 from J, leaving 11 bases between them. There are 14 residues in the CDR3. This chain's CDR3 is CASSLAGRSDEQYF. The CDR3 coding sequence is TGTGCCAGCAGTTTAGCGGGCAGATCAGACGAGCAGTACTTC.

This clonotype was picked up many times. This sequence joins TRBV28 and TRBJ1-4; D not certain. Deletions cut 5 bases from V and 0 bases from J, with 13 bases between. Per the germline V gene, CDR1 is MDHEN and CDR2 is SYDVKM. The CDR3 length is 16 residues. The CDR3 spells CASSPIPAATNEKLFF. The CDR3 DNA follows: TGTGCCAGCAGTCCGATTCCGGCTGCAACTAATGAAAAACTGTTTTTT.

This clonotype was seen many times. V gene TRBV2 combines with J gene TRBJ2-6; no definite D call. This CDR3 is built from 14 residues. Between the trimmed V and J ends, which lost 3 bases and 5 bases, there was a span of 8 bases. The germline V gene encodes CDR1 SNHLY and CDR2 FYNNEI. CDR3 region: CASSDQSRANVLTF. The CDR3 DNA reads TGTGCCAGCAGTGATCAAAGTAGGGCCAACGTCCTGACTTTC.

This clonotype was recorded many times. The rearrangement joins TRBV11-2 to TRBJ1-1; no reliable D call. Looked up from germline, CDR1 is SGHAT and CDR2 is FQNNGV. The V end was cut by 0 bases, the J end by 3 bases, with 2 bases between. The CDR3 sequence is 12 residues long. DNA for the CDR3: TGTGCCAGCAGCTTAGATTACACTGAAGCTTTCTTT. Translation: CASSLDYTEAFF.

A few counts support this clonotype. The chain employs TRBV18 and TRBJ2-3; D is perhaps TRBD2 (6 bases). The V gene's germline CDR1 is KGHSH and CDR2 LQKENI. The CDR3 totals 14 residues. Trimming took 3 bases from V and 5 from J, leaving 12 bases between them. CDR3 amino acids: CASSPTRGGDTQYF. In nucleotides, the CDR3 is TGTGCCAGCTCACCGACGCGGGGAGGAGATACGCAGTATTTT.

The CDR3, as DNA: TGCAGCGTTGACTTCGGCACAGATACGCAGTATTTT. The encoded protein is CSVDFGTDTQYF. V is TRBV29-1 and J is TRBJ2-3, with D unresolved. The CDR3 runs to 12 residues. Germline CDR1 and CDR2: SQVTM and ANQGSEA. V lost 3 bases, J lost 1 base, and 5 bases lay in between.

This clonotype was seen at least ten times. The chain has TRBV5-1 and TRBJ2-3; possibly TRBD1 or TRBD2 for D (5 bases each). This CDR3 is 15 amino acids long. CDR1 is SGHRS, CDR2 YFSETQ, per germline. Trimming cost V 1 base and J 6 bases, with 15 bases left between them. CDR3 residues: CASSLIRAGSDTQYF. As DNA, the CDR3 is TGCGCCAGCAGCTTGATCCGGGCAGGGAGCGATACGCAGTATTTT.

This clonotype was seen ten or more times. The J gene is TRBJ2-5, the V gene TRBV28; D might be TRBD2 (6 bases). Trimming removed 6 bases at V and 3 bases at J, with 23 bases between. The germline V gene has CDR1 MDHEN and CDR2 SYDVKM. This CDR3 region has 17 residues. The CDR3 DNA follows: TGTGCCAGCAGATCGGAGGGGACCCTCTCAATTAAAGAGACCCAGTACTTC. This codes for CASRSEGTLSIKETQYF.

This clonotype was recorded at least ten times. The chain combines TRBV18 with TRBJ2-1, with 11 bases identical to TRBD1. V shed 3 bases and J 5 bases; nucleotides not matched to a gene: 3. The CDR3 length is 15 residues. The germline V gene encodes CDR1 KGHSH and CDR2 LQKENI. The CDR3 sequence: CASSPRTGGNNEQFF. Here the CDR3 DNA reads TGTGCCAGCTCACCGAGGACAGGGGGCAACAATGAGCAGTTCTTC.

This chain connects TRBV6-1 to TRBJ1-6, with TRBD1 matching 8 bases. V shed 5 bases, J shed 8 bases, and the junction held 11 bases outside the gene matches. Germline-derived CDR1 and CDR2 are MNHNS and SASEGT. This CDR3 contains 16 residues. The chain's CDR3 is CASSRQGIGADSPLHF. The CDR3 nucleotides read TGTGCCAGCAGTAGACAGGGGATAGGGGCAGATTCACCCCTCCACTTT.

This clonotype has ten or more counts. This sequence joins TRBV5-1 and TRBJ2-1; 12 nucleotides line up with TRBD2. Germline CDR1 is SGHRS and CDR2 is YFSETQ. The length of the CDR3 is 16 residues. The junction had 4 bases not matched to a gene; V was cut back by 0 bases and J by 6 bases. The CDR3 loop is CASSLDPSGRGNEQFF. In DNA form, the CDR3 reads TGCGCCAGCAGCTTGGATCCTAGCGGGAGGGGCAATGAGCAGTTCTTC.

This clonotype has at least ten counts. This rearrangement joins TRBV27 to TRBJ2-7, with D possibly matching TRBD1 (6 bases). The V gene's germline CDR1 is MNHEY and CDR2 SMNVEV (reference sequence). The V end was cut by 5 bases, the J end by 4 bases, with 12 bases between. The CDR3 consists of 13 residues. The CDR3 DNA reads as TGTGCCAGCAGTCCCGGGACACGATACGAGCAGTACTTC. It yields the protein CASSPGTRYEQYF.

Ten or more counts support this clonotype. V usage is TRBV28 and J usage is TRBJ2-5, with TRBD2 matching over 13 bases. J was trimmed by 0 bases and V by 4 bases; bases with no gene match: 14. The CDR3 runs 20 residues. Germline V CDR1 and CDR2: MDHEN, SYDVKM. This CDR3 reads CASSSVTSGRASEDQETQYF. The CDR3 DNA follows: TGTGCCAGCAGTTCAGTCACTAGCGGGAGGGCCTCGGAGGACCAAGAGACCCAGTACTTC. Looking up the rest from reference TRBV28 and TRBJ2-5 gives the full variable domain: DVKVTQSSRYLVKRTGEKVFLECVQDMDHENMFWYRQDPGLGLRLIYFSYDVKMKEKGDIPEGYSVSREKKERFSLILESASTNQTSMYLCASSSVTSGRASEDQETQYFGPGTRLLVL.

This clonotype has only a few counts. The rearrangement links TRBV30 to TRBJ2-7; 9 positions agree with TRBD1. With V trimmed by 0 bases and J by 3 bases, 15 bases remained unmatched. The CDR3 is 18 residues long. Per germline, CDR1 GTSNPN and CDR2 SVGIG (reference sequence). The CDR3 spells CAWSVHSGTGYWDYEQYF. CDR3 DNA sequence: TGTGCCTGGAGTGTACATAGTGGGACAGGGTATTGGGACTACGAGCAGTACTTC.

This clonotype showed up many times. The chain carries TRBV11-2 and TRBJ2-1; D may be TRBD2 (5 bases). The germline CDR1 and CDR2 sequences are SGHAT and FQNNGV. The CDR3 is 15 residues long. The ends were cut back, 1 base at V and 1 base at J, with 8 bases in the middle. The CDR3 loop reads CASSLVRVSYNEQFF. DNA for the CDR3: TGTGCCAGCAGCTTAGTGAGGGTTTCCTACAATGAGCAGTTCTTC.

This clonotype was counted a few times. The rearrangement links TRBV30 to TRBJ2-1; no clear D. V gave up 8 bases and J gave up 9 bases, with 20 bases separating them. The CDR3 runs 13 residues. Germline V gene data show CDR1 as GTSNPN and CDR2 as SVGIG (reference sequence). The CDR3 region has the DNA TGTGCCACATATAGCACGAATAGCATTGAGCAGTTCTTC. Translation: CATYSTNSIEQFF.

This clonotype was seen a few times. This chain links TRBV20-1 with TRBJ1-2; weak D call: TRBD1 (5 bases). The V end was cut by 8 bases, the J end by 6 bases, with 19 bases between. Germline lookup yields CDR1 DFQATT and CDR2 SNEGSKA (reference sequence). This CDR3 contains 13 residues. The CDR3 DNA sequence: TGCAGTCCTTACACAGGAGCAAAAAATGGCTACACCTTC. This translates into CSPYTGAKNGYTF.

The chain joins TRBV11-3 to TRBJ2-2; TRBD1 matches 10 bases. V trimming: 5 bases; J trimming: 6 bases; junction bases outside the gene matches: 6. This CDR3 has 15 amino acids. The germline V gene has CDR1 SGHNT and CDR2 YENEEA. The CDR3 protein is CASSAGQGRSGELFF. The CDR3 bases are TGTGCCAGCAGCGCGGGACAGGGGAGGTCCGGGGAGCTGTTTTTT.

Concerning this clonotype itself: This CDR3 is missing its conserved last phenylalanine or tryptophan, likely due to a read error. The chain recombines TRBV5-1 with TRBJ1-2, with D possibly being TRBD1 (5 bases). The germline V and J ends were trimmed by 6 bases and 1 base, with 16 bases remaining between them. From germline, CDR1 is SGHRS and CDR2 YFSETQ. This CDR3 spans 15 amino acids. CDR3 sequence reads: CASMGPVGDNYGYTL. CDR3 DNA sequence: TGCGCCAGCATGGGGCCGGTGGGGGATAACTATGGCTACACCCTC.

This clonotype occurred many times. This chain links TRBV12-3 or TRBV12-4 with TRBJ2-7, with a weak D call TRBD1 (5 bases). This CDR3 contains 14 residues. Trimming removed 6 bases at V and 3 bases at J, with 15 bases between. CDR3 region: CASSDSPPDYEQYF. In nucleotides, the CDR3 is TGTGCCAGCAGCGACAGCCCCCCGGACTACGAGCAGTACTTC.

This chain connects TRBV2 to TRBJ1-4; D gene ambiguous. Trimming left V 3 bases short and J 8 bases short, with 10 bases between. The CDR3 is 13 amino acids. Germline CDR1 and CDR2: SNHLY and FYNNEI. The CDR3 DNA reads as TGTGCCAGCAGTGATACGGGAACCGAAAAACTGTTTTTT. Its protein product is CASSDTGTEKLFF.

This clonotype was detected many times. The gene calls are TRBV7-8 and TRBJ2-1; no reliable D call. Trimming removed 2 bases at V and 7 bases at J, with 12 bases between. CDR3 size: 14 residues. Per the germline V gene, CDR1 is SGHVS and CDR2 is FQNEAQ. CDR3 DNA sequence: TGTGCCAGCAGCTTACTCTCTCCTCGGAATGAGCAGTTCTTC. Its translation is CASSLLSPRNEQFF.

This clonotype was counted many times. The rearrangement uses TRBV5-1 and TRBJ2-1; 7 bases fit TRBD1. Germline assignment: CDR1 SGHRS and CDR2 YFSETQ. Trimming cost V 7 bases and J 7 bases; bases outside gene matches: 11. The CDR3 loop spans 14 amino acids. DNA of the CDR3: TGCGCCAGCGGTGGCCGACAGGGAGCTAATGAGCAGTTCTTC. It specifies CASGGRQGANEQFF.

This clonotype was recorded a few times. This rearrangement joins TRBV6-5 to TRBJ1-4; D gene uncertain. The germline V and J ends were trimmed by 2 bases and 8 bases, with 9 bases remaining between them. Germline V gene data show CDR1 as MNHEY and CDR2 as SVGAGI. The CDR3 runs 13 residues. The CDR3 spells CASSYRPYEKLFF. The DNA of the CDR3 is TGTGCCAGCAGTTACCGCCCGTACGAAAAACTGTTTTTT.

This clonotype was detected many times. This rearrangement joins TRBV18 to TRBJ2-3, with 14 positions matching TRBD2. The CDR3 is 16 residues long. Per germline, CDR1 KGHSH and CDR2 LQKENI. V was clipped by 4 bases and J by 2 bases; unmatched bases: 2. CDR3 region: CASSRTSGGTTDTQYF. The DNA for the CDR3 is TGTGCCAGCTCACGGACTAGCGGGGGGACCACAGATACGCAGTATTTT. Combining the CDR3 with reference TRBV18 and TRBJ2-3 gives the whole variable domain NAGVMQNPRHLVRRRGQEARLRCSPMKGHSHVYWYRQLPEEGLKFMVYLQKENIIDESGMPKERFSAEFPKEGPSILRIQQVVRGDSAAYFCASSRTSGGTTDTQYFGPGTRLTVL.

This clonotype has at least ten counts. The chain employs TRBV28 and TRBJ2-1; D remains unclear. V shed 1 base and J shed 1 base, with 5 bases lying between them. Germline V lookup: CDR1 MDHEN, CDR2 SYDVKM. The CDR3 totals 14 residues. CDR3 sequence: CASSLFRSYNEQFF. The CDR3 DNA reads TGTGCCAGCAGTTTATTCAGGTCCTACAATGAGCAGTTCTTC.

This clonotype was counted only a few times. The chain uses TRBV29-1 and TRBJ1-2; no reliable D call. This CDR3 spans 13 amino acids. Between the trimmed V and J ends, which lost 1 base and 6 bases, there was a span of 12 bases. Germline CDR1 reads SQVTM; CDR2 reads ANQGSEA. CDR3 DNA sequence: TGCAGCGTTGAAGGGGTTTGGGCTGATGGCTACACCTTC. This codes for CSVEGVWADGYTF.

This clonotype appeared many times. This rearrangement joins TRBV29-1 to TRBJ1-1; the D is unclear. The CDR3 is made up of 11 amino acids. V shed 4 bases and J shed 8 bases, with 11 bases lying between them. The germline V gene has CDR1 SQVTM and CDR2 ANQGSEA. For the CDR3, the DNA is TGCAGCGTTGCCGGGTTGGGGGAAGCTTTCTTT. Amino acid sequence: CSVAGLGEAFF.